This T cell receptor beta chain comes out of a study of T cells of healthy individuals. This clonotype occurred a few times. TCRdb re-called the 5' RACE reads with MiXCR, one entry per CDR3 protein. The profile shows under 70,000 distinct CDR3 sequences, under 15% of them singletons. V shed 7 bases, J shed 0 bases, and the junction held 5 bases outside the gene matches. The length of the CDR3 is 15 residues. V usage is TRBV12-3 or TRBV12-4 and J usage is TRBJ2-1, with 8 bases aligning to TRBD1. The TCR originated in a human donor in good health. CDR3 amino acids: CASTSDRGSYNEQFF. The DNA of the CDR3 is TGTGCCAGCACCTCAGACAGGGGCTCCTACAATGAGCAGTTCTTC.